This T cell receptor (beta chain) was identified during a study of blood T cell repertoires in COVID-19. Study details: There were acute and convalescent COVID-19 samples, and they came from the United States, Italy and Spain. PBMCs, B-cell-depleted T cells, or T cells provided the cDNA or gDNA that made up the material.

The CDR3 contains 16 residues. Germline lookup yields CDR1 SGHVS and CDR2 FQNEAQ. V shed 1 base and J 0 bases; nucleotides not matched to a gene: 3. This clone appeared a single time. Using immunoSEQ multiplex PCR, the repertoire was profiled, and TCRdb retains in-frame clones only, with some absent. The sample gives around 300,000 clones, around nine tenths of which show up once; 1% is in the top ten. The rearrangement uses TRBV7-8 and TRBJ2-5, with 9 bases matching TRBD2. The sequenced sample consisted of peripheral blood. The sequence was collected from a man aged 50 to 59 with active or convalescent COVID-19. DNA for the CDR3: TGTGCCAGCAGCTTAGGCTCTAGCGGGGACCAAGAGACCCAGTACTTC. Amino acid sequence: CASSLGSSGDQETQYF.